This T cell receptor beta chain was retrieved from a study of naive and memory T cell subsets. V shed 8 bases and J shed 0 bases, with 17 bases lying between them. The CDR3 runs to 16 residues. Two oligonucleotides, mixed equimolar, formed the beta constant-region primer covering TRBC1 and TRBC2. The ligated cDNA underwent four PCR rounds using SP2 and nested alpha and beta constant-region primers. Ligation attached a single-stranded oligonucleotide with a 12-nucleotide UMI and the SP2 primer to the cDNA 3' end. TCRdb passed the UMI-ligation and nested PCR reads through MiXCR, listing each CDR3 protein once. This sample carries under 150,000 distinct CDR3 sequences, more than 15% of them seen once, and the ten largest clones take approximately 0.58%. This clonotype was counted a few times. Antigen specificity is unknown. Study conclusions and caveats: Naive repertoires, especially CD8, held a few larger clonotypes, possibly memory cells re-expressing CD45RA.

The clonotype originates from a human donor in good health. V and J are TRBV12-3 or TRBV12-4 and TRBJ1-5; no reliable D call. Sequences were obtained from naive CD8+ T cells from blood. The CDR3 reads CASGQETGRSNQPQHF. DNA of the CDR3: TGTGCCAGCGGCCAAGAGACGGGTCGTAGCAATCAGCCCCAGCATTTT.